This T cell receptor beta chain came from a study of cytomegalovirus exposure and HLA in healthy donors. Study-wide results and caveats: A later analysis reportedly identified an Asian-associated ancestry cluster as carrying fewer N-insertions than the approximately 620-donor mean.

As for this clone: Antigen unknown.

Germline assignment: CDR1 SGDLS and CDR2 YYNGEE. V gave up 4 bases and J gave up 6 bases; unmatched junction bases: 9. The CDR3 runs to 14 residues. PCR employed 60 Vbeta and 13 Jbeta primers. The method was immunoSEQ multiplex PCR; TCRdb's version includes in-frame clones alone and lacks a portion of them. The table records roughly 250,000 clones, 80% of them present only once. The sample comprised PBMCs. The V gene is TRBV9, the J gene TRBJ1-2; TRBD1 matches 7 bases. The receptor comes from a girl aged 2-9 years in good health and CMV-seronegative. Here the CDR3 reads CASSPTGVGHGYTF. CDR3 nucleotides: TGTGCCAGCAGCCCTACAGGGGTTGGTCATGGCTACACCTTC.